The TCR beta chain under discussion was sequenced for a study of CD8+ T cells in alopecia areata. Study as a whole: The graft donors were roughly 6-13-month-old C3H/HeJ mice with spontaneous alopecia, and their skin went to approximately 7-10-week-old female C3H/HeJ mice.

RNA, once extracted, was reverse transcribed into cDNA for use as the sequencing template. Generated by immunoSEQ multiplex PCR, the TCRdb table keeps only in-frame clones and is missing some. The sample has fewer than 3,000 clones, none seen only once. There are 15 residues in the CDR3. V was clipped by 5 bases and J by 0 bases; unmatched bases: 1. In germline, CDR1 is LGHDT, CDR2 YNNKQL (reference sequence). Worth noting for this clone: Its target is not known. The germline and genes are mouse ones. The missing CDR3 end, 4 residues past where the read stops, is filled in from the germline J gene.

Study-wide results and limits: The study also sequences resident alphabeta T cells of normal skin in scalp samples. It was less clear whether patients shared TCRs than it was in mice, possibly because of HLA. Lesional scalp, especially alopecia totalis/universalis, showed higher clonality than normal scalp.

The sample was lesional skin. This clonotype originated in a C3H/HeJ mouse with alopecia areata. Mouse strain MHC haplotype: H2-k. This chain connects TRBV4 to TRBJ1-4; TRBD1 agrees at 9 bases. The CDR3: CASSRDRVSNERLFF. The CDR3 bases that were read are TGTGCCAGCAGCAGGGACAGGGTTTCCAACGAA.